This note documents a single TCR beta chain sequence. The antigen is not known. This record comes from a study of T cells in Graves' hyperthyroidism and ophthalmopathy. RNA transcripts provided the source from which TCR beta CDR3 regions were amplified. A first-round RT-PCR of the TCR CDR3 used the HTBI primer set. From the multiplex PCR reads, TCRdb called clonotypes with MiXCR, one entry per CDR3 protein. The data hold some 510,000 distinct CDR3 sequences, with approximately 44% observed a single time. The definition of stable Graves' hyperthyroidism was no ophthalmopathy progression within 18 months. Newly diagnosed patients aged 18 to 65 had hyperthyroidism of under 2 months' duration. Study outcomes and limitations: Appearing also in blood were most of the thyroid clonotypes expanded above 0.001. A 13 V-J model separated ophthalmopathy from stable hyperthyroidism.

Germline assignment: CDR1 SEHNR and CDR2 FQNEAQ (reference sequence). This CDR3 comprises 15 residues. V was cut by 5 bases and J by 3 bases, with 16 bases left in between. V and J are TRBV7-9 and TRBJ2-5; D perhaps matches TRBD2 (5 bases). The sequenced material came from peripheral blood or thyroid tissue (not recorded which). This clonotype was sampled from a young woman with Graves' hyperthyroidism. Here the CDR3 DNA reads TGTGCCAGCAGCCTTCCGCGCTTGACTAAAGAGACCCAGTACTTC. This encodes CASSLPRLTKETQYF.